Sequencing of this TCR beta chain was carried out in a study of monozygotic twins with inflammatory bowel disease. Notes on the study in general: In patient repertoires, differing immunosuppressive treatments may have added some variability. A lone strong IBD-associated signal or clonotype found no support. The authors could not tell different T cell subtypes apart. On the inverse Simpson index, IBD patients scored lower for TCRbeta diversity than healthy co-twins.

About this clonotype: The target antigen is unknown.

Using the 5' RACE reads, TCRdb records one entry per CDR3 protein without DNA. The repertoire table contains 150,000 to 200,000 distinct CDR3 sequences. The germline V gene encodes CDR1 SGHNT and CDR2 YYREEE (reference sequence). The CDR3 length is 14 residues. Sequencing was done on a sample of blood. The rearrangement uses TRBV5-4 and TRBJ2-2. The sequence was obtained from a human donor with ulcerative colitis or Crohn's disease, or a healthy co-twin of an affected twin (not recorded which). Here the CDR3 reads CASSAYYNTGELFF.